This T cell receptor (beta chain) was sequenced for a study of somatic mutations in cytotoxic T cells in rheumatoid arthritis. At the level of the study: Follow-up sampling coincided with immunosuppressive therapy such as methotrexate, hydroxychloroquine and sulfasalazine. General observations from the study: Measured CD8+ T-cell clonality, a value compared between rheumatoid arthritis patients and age-matched healthy controls, did not differ significantly. Rheumatoid arthritis patients showed slight TRBV07 underrepresentation, unadjusted for multiple comparisons.

The CDR3 loop spans 11 amino acids. Between the trimmed V and J ends, which lost 6 bases and 5 bases, there was a span of 11 bases. Germline CDR1 is DFQATT and CDR2 is SNEGSKA (reference sequence). Profiling relied on immunoSEQ multiplex PCR, and the TCRdb table lists in-frame clones only, not all of them. The sample carries approximately 5,300 clones, around 82% recorded once. About this clone: Its antigen remains unidentified.

The clonotype comes from a man aged 35-49 years with rheumatoid arthritis. This sequence joins TRBV20-1 and TRBJ2-7; D may be TRBD1 (6 bases). The input for sequencing was CD8+ T cells sorted from blood, taken at a follow-up visit. Here the CDR3 DNA reads TGCAGTGCACTCGACAGGCACGAGCAGTACTTC. Protein product: CSALDRHEQYF.